Below are 8 T cell receptor beta chains sequenced from a single sample in a study of blood T cell repertoires in COVID-19. The table came from immunoSEQ multiplex PCR; TCRdb's copy has only in-frame clones and leaves some out. The sample consists of 70,000 or so clones, over 70% of them appearing once. Sequenced material: peripheral blood. These receptors were obtained from a man in his 70s with acute or convalescent COVID-19.

This sequence joins TRBV5-1 and TRBJ1-5; D remains ambiguous. Per germline, CDR1 SGHRS and CDR2 YFSETQ. V was shortened by 2 bases and J by 7 bases, with 7 bases between the two germline ends. CDR3 length equals 12 residues. CDR3 in amino acids: CASSLSGQPQHF. Here the CDR3 DNA reads TGCGCCAGCAGCTTATCCGGGCAGCCCCAGCATTTT. The full variable domain, rest sourced from reference TRBV5-1 and TRBJ1-5, is KAGVTQTPRYLIKTRGQQVTLSCSPISGHRSVSWYQQTPGQGLQFLFEYFSETQRNKGNFPGRFSGRQFSNSRSEMNVSTLELGDSALYLCASSLSGQPQHFGDGTRLSIL.

The chain combines TRBV5-1 with TRBJ2-4, with 7 nucleotides matching TRBD1. The CDR3 extends over 13 amino acids. V trimming: 5 bases; J trimming: 8 bases; junction bases outside the gene matches: 7. Looked up from germline, CDR1 is SGHRS and CDR2 is YFSETQ. For the CDR3, the DNA is TGCGCCAGCAGTCCCGACAGGGCGGACATTCAGTACTTC. Its translation is CASSPDRADIQYF.

V is TRBV18 and J is TRBJ2-2; possible D gene TRBD2, 6 bases. From germline, CDR1 is KGHSH and CDR2 LQKENI. The CDR3 totals 15 residues. V lost 6 bases to trimming and J lost 4 bases, with 15 bases between them. The CDR3 spells CASSPSSGSTGELFF. The CDR3 bases are TGTGCCAGCTCTCCCAGTAGCGGCTCCACCGGGGAGCTGTTTTTT.

The V call is TRBV4-2, the J call TRBJ2-5; no clear D. Trimming removed 1 base at V and 5 bases at J, with 11 bases between. The germline gives CDR1 LGHNA, CDR2 YNFKEQ. The CDR3 is made up of 14 amino acids. Here the CDR3 reads CASSQAPGVETQYF. In nucleotides, the CDR3 is TGTGCCAGCAGCCAAGCTCCCGGAGTTGAGACCCAGTACTTC.

The gene calls are TRBV7-2 and TRBJ1-1; D perhaps matches TRBD1 (5 bases). V was shortened by 5 bases and J by 1 base, with 8 bases between the two germline ends. CDR1 SGHTA and CDR2 FQGNSA come from the germline V gene. This CDR3 is 13 amino acids long. DNA for the CDR3: TGTGCCAGCAGCGCGGGGCAGAACACTGAAGCTTTCTTT. Protein product: CASSAGQNTEAFF.

This sequence joins TRBV6-5 and TRBJ1-2; 9 bases match TRBD1. The CDR3 has 13 amino acids. J gave up 9 bases and V 6 bases, and 8 bases lay outside the gene matches. CDR1 MNHEY and CDR2 SVGAGI come from the germline V gene. The CDR3 protein is CASSDRDRASYTF. CDR3 nucleotides: TGTGCCAGCAGCGACCGGGACAGGGCTAGCTACACCTTC.

This sequence joins TRBV19 and TRBJ1-6, with 9 bases identical to TRBD1. Germline CDR1 and CDR2: LNHDA and SQIVND (reference sequence). V was clipped by 6 bases and J by 5 bases; unmatched bases: 8. This CDR3 region has 16 residues. For the CDR3, the DNA is TGTGCCAGTAGACCTACCGGGACAGGGAATAATTCACCCCTCCACTTT. This codes for CASRPTGTGNNSPLHF.

V is TRBV10-3 and J is TRBJ2-5; 8 bases match TRBD1. CDR1 ENHRY and CDR2 SYGVKD come from the germline V gene. Trimming removed 7 bases from V and 6 bases from J; junction bases left unmatched: 7. The CDR3 has 13 residues. Here the CDR3 reads CAINLGQGQTQYF. The CDR3 DNA is TGTGCCATCAACTTAGGACAGGGCCAGACCCAGTACTTC.